Presented here are 8 T cell receptor beta chains from one specimen sequenced in a study of T cell repertoires in cytomegalovirus infection. MiXCR was run by TCRdb on the reads, yielding one entry per CDR3 protein. The data show some 300,000 distinct CDR3 sequences, roughly 15% seen once. Sequences were obtained from PBMCs. All receptors derive from a human donor in good health (CMV status not recorded). Some clones in this sample may be carry-over from other donors' samples.

This clonotype was seen only a few times. This chain joins TRBV6-2 or TRBV6-3 and TRBJ2-7, with 7 bases that match TRBD1. CDR3 size: 15 residues. The V segment lost 5 bases and the J segment 4 bases; nucleotides outside the gene matches: 11. From germline, CDR1 is MNHEY and CDR2 SVGEGT. The CDR3 spells CASSAPPDRRYEQYF. CDR3 in DNA: TGTGCCAGCAGTGCTCCCCCGGACAGGCGGTACGAGCAGTACTTC.

This chain links TRBV12-3 or TRBV12-4 with TRBJ2-2; TRBD2 is a possible D gene (7 bases). Trimming removed 7 bases at V and 0 bases at J, with 12 bases between. The CDR3 runs 15 residues. CDR3 loop: CASKGGGSNTGELFF. The CDR3 DNA is TGTGCCAGCAAGGGGGGAGGGTCGAACACCGGGGAGCTGTTTTTT.

This clonotype was picked up many times. The chain combines TRBV4-3 with TRBJ1-1; 9 positions agree with TRBD1. The ends lost 3 bases at V and 5 bases at J; junction bases unmatched: 7. Looked up from germline, CDR1 is LGHNA and CDR2 is YSLEER. The CDR3 spans 15 residues. The CDR3 nucleotides are TGCGCCAGCAGCCACCTGGGACAGGGAGGAACTGAAGCTTTCTTT. Amino acids: CASSHLGQGGTEAFF.

In this sample, this clonotype turned up many times. The chain links TRBV6-1 to TRBJ2-7; no definite D call. The germline gives CDR1 MNHNS, CDR2 SASEGT. The V end lost 3 bases, the J end lost 2 bases, and 11 bases lay between the germline ends. This CDR3 is 14 amino acids long. CDR3 DNA sequence: TGTGCCAGCAGTGAGGTGAGAGAAGCCTACGAGCAGTACTTC. Its translation is CASSEVREAYEQYF.

This clonotype has a handful of counts. V is TRBV29-1 and J is TRBJ1-2; D uncertain. There are 13 residues in the CDR3. V was trimmed by 1 base and J by 8 bases, leaving 14 bases between them. Germline assignment: CDR1 SQVTM and CDR2 ANQGSEA. The DNA of the CDR3 is TGCAGCGTTGAAGCCCTCAGTGGGGAGGGCTACACCTTC. Translation gives CSVEALSGEGYTF.

This clonotype was counted at least ten times. This chain links TRBV5-1 with TRBJ1-6; 8 bases are shared with TRBD1. The CDR3 has 14 amino acids. The germline CDR1 and CDR2 sequences are SGHRS and YFSETQ. The V and J ends lost 4 bases and 9 bases, in that order; junction bases with no gene match: 6. CDR3 region: CASSPWTGSSPLHF. The CDR3 DNA reads as TGCGCCAGCAGCCCCTGGACAGGGAGTTCACCCCTCCACTTT.

This clonotype was recorded at least ten times. The rearrangement joins TRBV6-2 or TRBV6-3 to TRBJ1-1; 8 bases align to TRBD1. The CDR3 is made up of 15 amino acids. The J segment lost 2 bases and the V segment lost 2 bases, leaving 4 bases of the junction unmatched. Germline V lookup: CDR1 MNHEY, CDR2 SVGEGT. The CDR3 DNA follows: TGTGCCAGCAGTTACCCCGGACAGGGCAACACTGAAGCTTTCTTT. This encodes CASSYPGQGNTEAFF.

This clonotype was recorded a few times. The chain has TRBV20-1 and TRBJ1-4; D perhaps matches TRBD1 (5 bases). The CDR3 contains 15 residues. The V end was cut by 0 bases, the J end by 1 base, with 9 bases between. Germline lookup yields CDR1 DFQATT and CDR2 SNEGSKA (reference sequence). The CDR3, as DNA: TGCAGTGCTAGAGAACTTGGGGGAACTAATGAAAAACTGTTTTTT. This codes for CSARELGGTNEKLFF.